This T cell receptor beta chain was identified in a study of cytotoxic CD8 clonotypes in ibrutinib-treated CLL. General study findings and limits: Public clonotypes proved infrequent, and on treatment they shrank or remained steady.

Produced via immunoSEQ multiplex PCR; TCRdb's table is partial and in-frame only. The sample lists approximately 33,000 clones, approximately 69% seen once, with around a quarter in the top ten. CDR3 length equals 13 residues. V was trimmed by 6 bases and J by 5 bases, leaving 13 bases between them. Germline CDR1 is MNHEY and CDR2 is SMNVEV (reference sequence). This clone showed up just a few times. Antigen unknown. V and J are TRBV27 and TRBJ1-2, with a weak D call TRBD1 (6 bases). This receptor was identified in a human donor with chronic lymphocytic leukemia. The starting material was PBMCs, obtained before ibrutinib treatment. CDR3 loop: CASRVQGGYGYTF. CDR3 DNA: TGTGCCAGCAGGGTACAGGGCGGGTATGGCTACACCTTC.